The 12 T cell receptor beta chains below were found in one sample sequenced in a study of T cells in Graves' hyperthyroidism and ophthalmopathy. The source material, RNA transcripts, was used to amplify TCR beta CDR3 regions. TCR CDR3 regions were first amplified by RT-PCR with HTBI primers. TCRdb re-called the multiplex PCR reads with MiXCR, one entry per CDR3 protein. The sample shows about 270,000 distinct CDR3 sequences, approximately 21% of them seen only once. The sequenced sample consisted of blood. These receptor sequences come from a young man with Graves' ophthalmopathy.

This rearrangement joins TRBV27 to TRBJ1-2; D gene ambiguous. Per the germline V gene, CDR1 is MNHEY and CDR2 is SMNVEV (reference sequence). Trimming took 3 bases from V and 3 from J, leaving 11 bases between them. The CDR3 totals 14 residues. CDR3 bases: TGTGCCAGCAGTTTCCAAGGGTTGGACTATGGCTACACCTTC. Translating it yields CASSFQGLDYGYTF.

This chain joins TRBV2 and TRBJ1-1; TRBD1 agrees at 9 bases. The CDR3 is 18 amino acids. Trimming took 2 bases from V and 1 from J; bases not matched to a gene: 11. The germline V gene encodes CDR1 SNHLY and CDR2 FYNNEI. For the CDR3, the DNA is TGTGCCAGCAGTGAAAAGGGGAGACAGGGGGTCCGGAACACTGAAGCTTTCTTT. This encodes CASSEKGRQGVRNTEAFF.

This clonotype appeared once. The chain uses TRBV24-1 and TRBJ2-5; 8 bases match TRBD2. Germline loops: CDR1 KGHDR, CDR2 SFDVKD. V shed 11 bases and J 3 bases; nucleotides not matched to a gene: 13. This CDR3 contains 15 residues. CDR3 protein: CASRPGVAGKETQYF. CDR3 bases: TGTGCCAGCCGACCGGGGGTAGCGGGAAAAGAGACCCAGTACTTC.

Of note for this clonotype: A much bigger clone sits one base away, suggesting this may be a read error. CDR3 sequence reads: CGTSNPPGYEQYF. CDR3 DNA: TGTGGCACCAGCAACCCCCCTGGGTACGAGCAGTACTTC. The chain uses TRBV15 and TRBJ2-7; D call uncertain. This CDR3 region has 13 residues. Looked up from germline, CDR1 is LNHNV and CDR2 is YYDKDF (reference sequence).

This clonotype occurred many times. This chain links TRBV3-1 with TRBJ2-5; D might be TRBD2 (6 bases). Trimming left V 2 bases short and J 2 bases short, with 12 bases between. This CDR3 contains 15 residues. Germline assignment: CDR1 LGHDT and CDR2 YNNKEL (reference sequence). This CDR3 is CASSQTIAVQETQYF. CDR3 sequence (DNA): TGTGCCAGCAGCCAAACTATAGCGGTACAAGAGACCCAGTACTTC.

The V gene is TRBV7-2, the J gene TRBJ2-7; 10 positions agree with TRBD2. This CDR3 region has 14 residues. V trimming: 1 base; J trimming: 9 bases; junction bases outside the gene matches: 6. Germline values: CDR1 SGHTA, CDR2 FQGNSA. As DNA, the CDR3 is TGTGCCAGCAGCTTAGGGCTAGCGGGAGTATCGCAGTACTTC. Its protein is CASSLGLAGVSQYF.

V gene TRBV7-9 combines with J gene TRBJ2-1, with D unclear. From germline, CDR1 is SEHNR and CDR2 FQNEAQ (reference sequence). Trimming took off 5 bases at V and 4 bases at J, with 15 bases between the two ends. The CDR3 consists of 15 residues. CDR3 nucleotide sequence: TGTGCCAGCAGCCCCCGGGTTGCGCTTTACAATGAGCAGTTCTTC. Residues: CASSPRVALYNEQFF.

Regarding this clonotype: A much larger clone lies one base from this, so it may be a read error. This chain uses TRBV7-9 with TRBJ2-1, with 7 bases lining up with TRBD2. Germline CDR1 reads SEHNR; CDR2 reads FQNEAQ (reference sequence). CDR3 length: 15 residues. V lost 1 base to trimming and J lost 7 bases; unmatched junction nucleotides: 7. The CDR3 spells CASSLGTGGLNEQFF. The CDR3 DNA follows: TGTGCCAGCAGCTTAGGGACGGGAGGCCTTAATGAGCAGTTCTTC.

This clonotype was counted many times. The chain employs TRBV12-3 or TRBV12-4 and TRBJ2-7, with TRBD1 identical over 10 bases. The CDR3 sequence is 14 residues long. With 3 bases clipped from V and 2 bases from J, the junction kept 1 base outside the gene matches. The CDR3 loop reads CASSLTGGAYEQYF. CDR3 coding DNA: TGTGCCAGCAGTTTGACAGGGGGCGCCTACGAGCAGTACTTC.

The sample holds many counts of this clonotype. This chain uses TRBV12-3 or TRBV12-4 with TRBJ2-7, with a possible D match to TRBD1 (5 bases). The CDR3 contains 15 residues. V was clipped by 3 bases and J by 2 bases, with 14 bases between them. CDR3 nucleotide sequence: TGTGCCAGCAGTTTGGCAGGGTCCCTCCCCTACGAGCAGTACTTC. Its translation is CASSLAGSLPYEQYF.

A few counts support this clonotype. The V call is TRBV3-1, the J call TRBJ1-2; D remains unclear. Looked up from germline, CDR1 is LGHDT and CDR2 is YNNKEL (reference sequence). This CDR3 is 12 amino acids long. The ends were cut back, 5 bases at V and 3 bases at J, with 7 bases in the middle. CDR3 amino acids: CASSSLYYGYTF. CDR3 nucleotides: TGTGCCAGCAGCTCTCTCTACTATGGCTACACCTTC.

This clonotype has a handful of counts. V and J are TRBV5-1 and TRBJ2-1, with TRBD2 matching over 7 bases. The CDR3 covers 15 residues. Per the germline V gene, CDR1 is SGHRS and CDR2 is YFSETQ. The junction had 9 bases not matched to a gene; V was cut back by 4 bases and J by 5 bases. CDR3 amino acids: CASSTLAVVDNEQFF. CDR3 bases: TGCGCCAGCAGCACGCTAGCGGTTGTCGACAATGAGCAGTTCTTC.